Following are 6 T cell receptor beta chains from one sample sequenced in a study of response to subunit inactivated influenza vaccine. TCRdb recomputed calls from the RT-PCR reads with MiXCR, one row per CDR3 protein. The data hold some 800,000 distinct CDR3 sequences, with roughly 20% observed a single time. Sequences were derived from PBMCs from blood, sampled more than 4 days after vaccination. The receptors were sampled from a middle-aged man who received an inactivated influenza vaccine.

This clonotype was counted ten times or more. This sequence joins TRBV20-1 and TRBJ2-3; no definite D call. CDR1 is DFQATT and CDR2 is SNEGSKA in the germline V gene (reference sequence). The V and J ends lost 3 bases and 1 base respectively, with 5 bases between them. This CDR3 is built from 12 residues. DNA for the CDR3: TGCAGTGCTAGGGGTGGCACAGATACGCAGTATTTT. Protein: CSARGGTDTQYF.

The V and J genes are TRBV9 and TRBJ2-7, with 8 bases fitting TRBD1. Trimming took 3 bases from V and 3 from J; bases not matched to a gene: 14. There are 17 residues in the CDR3. CDR1 and CDR2 (germline): SGDLS, YYNGEE. This CDR3 is CASSAATGTGPNYEQYF. CDR3 DNA sequence: TGTGCCAGCAGCGCGGCCACTGGGACAGGCCCCAACTACGAGCAGTACTTC.

A few counts support this clonotype. The chain carries TRBV7-2 and TRBJ2-7; D possibly corresponds to TRBD2 (6 bases). The CDR3 loop spans 13 amino acids. V lost 5 bases and J 5 bases, leaving 13 bases between the germline ends. Per the germline V gene, CDR1 is SGHTA and CDR2 is FQGNSA. The CDR3 loop is CASSRQSGDEQYF. CDR3 bases: TGTGCCAGCAGCCGACAGTCGGGGGACGAGCAGTACTTC.

This clonotype appeared a few times. The chain employs TRBV6-1 and TRBJ1-1; D ambiguous. Germline V gene sequence: CDR1 MNHNS, CDR2 SASEGT. V lost 4 bases, J lost 3 bases, and 12 bases lay in between. The CDR3 sequence is 14 residues long. The CDR3 spells CASSVSAGYTEAFF. CDR3 bases: TGTGCCAGCAGTGTTTCCGCAGGATACACTGAAGCTTTCTTT.

This clonotype was recorded a few times. V and J are TRBV9 and TRBJ2-2; 8 nucleotides align to TRBD2. The germline CDR1 and CDR2 sequences are SGDLS and YYNGEE. V was pared by 2 bases and J by 6 bases, with 6 bases of the junction left unmatched. The CDR3 is 15 residues long. CDR3 protein: CASSVSSGISGELFF. Here the CDR3 DNA reads TGTGCCAGCAGCGTGAGTAGCGGGATTTCCGGGGAGCTGTTTTTT.

The V call is TRBV5-5, the J call TRBJ1-5, with D possibly matching TRBD1 (5 bases). The V and J ends lost 4 bases and 3 bases respectively, with 14 bases between them. The CDR3 has 15 residues. Per germline, CDR1 SGHKS and CDR2 YYEKEE (reference sequence). This chain's CDR3 is CASSREGYFNQPQHF. In DNA, the CDR3 is TGTGCCAGCAGCAGGGAGGGGTACTTCAATCAGCCCCAGCATTTT.